The clone carrying this T cell receptor beta chain was picked up a small number of times. No antigen is known for it. With 5 bases clipped from V and 1 base from J, the junction kept 8 bases outside the gene matches. Germline V gene data show CDR1 as DFQATT and CDR2 as SNEGSKA (reference sequence). The CDR3 covers 15 residues. The record originates from a study of T-cell memory formation after mild COVID-19. Study at large: Each donor largely had its own TCR clusters. Study-wide results and caveats: Clones that contracted from day 15 to 85 were balanced CD4/CD8, while later expanders leaned CD4+.

TCRdb reanalysed the 5' RACE reads using MiXCR and keeps one entry per CDR3 protein. The sample yields roughly 400,000 distinct CDR3 sequences, approximately 25% seen once. The TCR originated in an adult woman who had mild COVID-19 (a few samples of this study predate the infection). Cell type and time point are not known. The rearrangement uses TRBV20-1 and TRBJ2-4, with 7 bases aligning to TRBD2. Sequencing used PBMCs or a T cell subset sorted from them (not recorded which). CDR3 sequence reads: CSAPTRGEAKNIQYF. DNA for the CDR3: TGCAGTGCTCCCACACGGGGGGAGGCCAAAAACATTCAGTACTTC.